This T cell receptor beta chain is drawn from a study of T-cell memory formation after mild COVID-19. Across the study: TCR clustering was largely donor specific.

The ends were cut back, 4 bases at V and 4 bases at J, with 20 bases in the middle. This CDR3 spans 17 amino acids. The germline V gene encodes CDR1 SGHTS and CDR2 YDEGEE. General study results and limits: Whereas later expanders leaned CD4+, clones contracting day 15 to 85 showed a balanced CD4/CD8 makeup. Clonal second-wave expansions that peaked on day 37 had unconfirmed SARS-CoV-2 specificity.

From 5'RACE with constant-segment primers came TCR alpha and TCR beta cDNA libraries that carried sample barcodes and UMIs. TCRdb called the 5' RACE reads again in MiXCR, with one record for every CDR3 protein. The sample carries over 250,000 distinct CDR3 sequences, around 15% recorded once. Details on this clonotype: Its cognate antigen is unknown.

The sequencing sample was made of PBMCs or a T cell subset sorted from them (not recorded which). The sequence came from a young man who had mild COVID-19 (a few samples of this study predate the infection). Cell type and time point are not known. The V and J genes are TRBV5-8 and TRBJ2-2; a weak D match, TRBD2 (5 bases). The CDR3, as DNA: TGTGCCAGCAGCCCGGTCGAATTATCGGACTTCACCGGGGAGCTGTTTTTT. It codes for CASSPVELSDFTGELFF.